This is a list of T cell receptor beta chains from one sample in a study of shared clonotypes between healthy human individuals. TCRdb's table, derived via immunoSEQ multiplex PCR, lists solely in-frame clones and lacks some. The table records more than 150,000 clones, over 85% of them present only once. Sequenced input: naive CD4+ T cells sorted from blood. These receptors originate from a woman under 40 in good health. Each CDR3 is given with its conserved first and last residue. The order of the fields is J gene, D gene, clone size, V gene, CDR3 length, CDR3 DNA, CDR3 protein. The D gene is left open where the match is weak. Expanded clones are given a class, and other clones once, few, many or no size at all.

>TRBJ2-5|.|.|TRBV9|12
TGTGCCAGCAGCGTAGGTGGGGGCCAGCAGTACTTC
CASSVGGGQQYF
>TRBJ2-2|.|once|TRBV18|16
TGTGCCAGCTCACCGACAGTACGCTTGAACACCGGGGAGCTGTTTTTT
CASSPTVRLNTGELFF
>TRBJ2-2|.|.|TRBV9|13
TGTGCCAGCAGCGTAGGCAGGGAAGGGGAGCTGTTTTTT
CASSVGREGELFF
>TRBJ1-6|.|.|TRBV6-5|14
TGTGCCAGCAGGGGGGCCGTCTATAATTCACCCCTCCACTTT
CASRGAVYNSPLHF
>TRBJ2-4|TRBD1|.|TRBV5-4|17
TGTGCCAGCAGCCCTATCGGACAGGGGTTAGCCAAAAACATTCAGTACTTC
CASSPIGQGLAKNIQYF
>TRBJ1-4|.|.|TRBV21-1|18
TGTGCCAGCAGCAAAGACGGCGTCCCCGGGTTTACTAATGAAAAACTGTTTTTT
CASSKDGVPGFTNEKLFF
>TRBJ1-5|.|.|TRBV6-1|15
TGTGCCAGCAGTCAGGGACACTCTAGCAATCAGCCCCAGCATTTT
CASSQGHSSNQPQHF
>TRBJ2-7|.|.|TRBV2|17
TGTGCCAGCAGTGAAGTCCCCGGCGCCGCGGACCTCTACGAGCAGTACTTC
CASSEVPGAADLYEQYF
>TRBJ1-5|TRBD1|.|TRBV29-1|13
TGCAGCGTCGGACAGGGAGAGGGTCAGCCCCAGCATTTT
CSVGQGEGQPQHF
>TRBJ2-7|TRBD1|.|TRBV2|15
TGTGCCAGCAGTTTCGACAGGGCAAGCTCCTACGAGCAGTACTTC
CASSFDRASSYEQYF
>TRBJ2-1|TRBD2|.|TRBV27|15
TGTGCCAGCAGTGCCACGGGACTAGTGAGCAATGAGCAGTTCTTC
CASSATGLVSNEQFF
>TRBJ2-5|.|.|TRBV5-1|17
TGCGCCAGCAGCTTGGTGGCCGGCAGCAGACTCGGGAAGACCCAGTACTTC
CASSLVAGSRLGKTQYF
>TRBJ2-7|.|.|TRBV27|15
TGTGCCAGCAGCCTGGGAAGAGGCCCTACCTACGAGCAGTACTTC
CASSLGRGPTYEQYF
>TRBJ2-7|.|.|TRBV6-5|16
TGTGCCAGCAGTTACTCTGGGACGGTGAGCTCCTACGAGCAGTACTTC
CASSYSGTVSSYEQYF
>TRBJ1-2|.|few|TRBV18|14
TGTGCCAGCTCACCAGGGATGGGTGACTATGGCTACACCTTC
CASSPGMGDYGYTF
>TRBJ1-1|.|.|TRBV7-2|14
TGTGCCAGCAGCAACCGGGACACCTACTCTGAAGCTTTCTTT
CASSNRDTYSEAFF
>TRBJ2-2|TRBD1|.|TRBV2|15
TGTGCCAGGGAAAAAGGGACAGGGAGGACCGGGGAGCTGTTTTTT
CAREKGTGRTGELFF
>TRBJ1-5|.|.|TRBV4-1|13
TGCGCCAGCAGCGGAAGCTCGGCTCAGCCCCAGCATTTT
CASSGSSAQPQHF
>TRBJ2-7|TRBD2|.|TRBV18|15
TGTGCCAGCTCACCCTCTAGCGGAGTCTCCTACGAGCAGTACTTC
CASSPSSGVSYEQYF
>TRBJ2-3|.|.|TRBV5-1|14
TGCGCCAGCAGCCTCGCCAATCAGGGCCTCGCGCAGTATTTT
CASSLANQGLAQYF
>TRBJ2-7|.|.|TRBV4-2|16
TGTGCCAGCAGCCAAGATTTCTCTCTCGGTTTCTACGAGCAGTACTTC
CASSQDFSLGFYEQYF
>TRBJ2-4|.|.|TRBV5-1|14
TGCGCCAGCAGATTCGAAGGAGCCAAAAACATTCAGTACTTC
CASRFEGAKNIQYF
>TRBJ1-4|.|once|TRBV19|13
TGTGCCAGTCGAACAACTGCTAATGAAAAACTGTTTTTT
CASRTTANEKLFF
>TRBJ2-7|.|.|TRBV5-5|13
TGTGCCAGCAACAGGGAGCGAACCTACGAGCAGTACTTC
CASNRERTYEQYF
>TRBJ2-3|.|.|TRBV7-3|15
TGTGCCAGCAGGAATGGCATGCAGGCCTCTGATACGCAGTATTTT
CASRNGMQASDTQYF
>TRBJ2-7|.|.|TRBV19|13
TGTGCCAGTAGAGAAGACTACCTCTCTGAGCAGTACTTC
CASREDYLSEQYF
>TRBJ1-5|.|.|TRBV29-1|15
TGCAGCGTTGCGACTGACATCACCGGCAATCAGCCCCAGCATTTT
CSVATDITGNQPQHF
>TRBJ2-7|.|.|TRBV5-1|16
TGCGCCAGCAGCTTGGATAAGGGCAGGGGCGTCTACGAGCAGTACTTC
CASSLDKGRGVYEQYF
>TRBJ2-1|TRBD2|.|TRBV15|16
TGTGCCACCAGCAGAGGTTCTAGCGGGCAATACAATGAGCAGTTCTTC
CATSRGSSGQYNEQFF
>TRBJ2-7|.|.|TRBV18|13
TGTGCCAGCTCACCAATGGGGGCGGGCGAGCAGTACTTC
CASSPMGAGEQYF
>TRBJ1-1|.|.|TRBV14|13
TGTGCCAGCAGCTACTACTCCCTGGGGGGAGCTTTCTTT
CASSYYSLGGAFF
>TRBJ1-1|.|.|TRBV11-2|12
TGTGCCAGCAGCTTATCTGGTTATGAAGCTTTCTTT
CASSLSGYEAFF
>TRBJ2-1|.|once|TRBV18|17
TGTGCCAGCTCCTCCGATCTAGCGCCCAGCTCCTACAATGAGCAGTTCTTC
CASSSDLAPSSYNEQFF
>TRBJ2-5|TRBD2|.|TRBV5-1|13
TGCGCCAGCAGCTTGGGCGGGAGCGAGACCCAGTACTTC
CASSLGGSETQYF
>TRBJ1-1|TRBD1|.|TRBV27|14
TGTGCCAGCAGTTTCGGACAGGTAAACACTGAAGCTTTCTTT
CASSFGQVNTEAFF
>TRBJ2-7|TRBD2|once|TRBV4-1|18
TGCGCCAGCAGCCAAGATCCCCAGACTAGCGGGAGAGTTTACGAGCAGTACTTC
CASSQDPQTSGRVYEQYF
>TRBJ2-1|TRBD2|.|TRBV28|16
TGTGCCAGCAGTACACGGACTAGCGGCCCTTCCAATGAGCAGTTCTTC
CASSTRTSGPSNEQFF
>TRBJ2-7|TRBD1|.|TRBV6-8|17
TGTGCCAGCAGTTACTGGGGACAGACGTATAGCTCCTACGAGCAGTACTTC
CASSYWGQTYSSYEQYF
>TRBJ1-1|TRBD1|.|TRBV7-2|15
TGTGCCAGCAGCTTACCCGGGACAGGGAACACTGAAGCTTTCTTT
CASSLPGTGNTEAFF
>TRBJ2-7|.|.|TRBV5-8|13
TGTGCCAGCAGCCCCGGACTGTCCTACGAGCAGTACTTC
CASSPGLSYEQYF
>TRBJ2-3|.|.|TRBV5-1|14
TGCGCCAGCAGTCGGGCCGGTAGCACAGATACGCAGTATTTT
CASSRAGSTDTQYF
>TRBJ2-2|.|.|TRBV4-1|14
TGCGCCAGCAGCCAAGAACACTACACCGGGGAGCTGTTTTTT
CASSQEHYTGELFF
>TRBJ1-2|.|once|TRBV18|15
TGTGCCAGCTCACCAACCGGGACATCTATACATGGCTACACCTTC
CASSPTGTSIHGYTF
>TRBJ2-7|TRBD2|.|TRBV28|17
TGTGCCAGCAGCAACGCCGGGACTAGCGGGAGGGCAGACGAGCAGTACTTC
CASSNAGTSGRADEQYF
>TRBJ2-7|.|.|TRBV6-5|15
TGTGCCAGCAGACGAGGAGGGGGAGAAGGGTACGAGCAGTACTTC
CASRRGGGEGYEQYF
>TRBJ1-1|.|.|TRBV4-1|16
TGCGCCAGCAGCCAAGGTCGTTCCAGGGGATCAACTGAAGCTTTCTTT
CASSQGRSRGSTEAFF